Sequencing of this TCR beta chain was carried out in a study of spatial heterogeneity in lung cancer. Whole-study context: The follow-up PBMC samples were sequenced whenever they were available. The median time to follow-up was approximately 23 months after resection. Each unique TCR and UMI combination was seen more than ten times on average in raw reads.

The germline CDR1 and CDR2 sequences are MGHRA and YSYEKL. CDR3 size: 16 residues. V lost 0 bases and J lost 4, with 16 bases in between. TCRdb recomputed calls from the 5' RACE reads with MiXCR, one row per CDR3 protein. The sample has about 100,000 distinct CDR3 sequences, 19% seen once. The time point: blood at routine non-recurrence follow-up after resection. The sample was PBMCs, taken at follow-up. The clonotype originates from a male donor with early-stage non-small cell lung cancer. The V and J genes are TRBV4-1 and TRBJ2-7; tentatively, D is TRBD1 (6 bases). CDR3 sequence reads: CASSQDLTGHGYEQYF. The CDR3 DNA reads as TGCGCCAGCAGCCAAGATTTGACGGGACACGGTTACGAGCAGTACTTC.